This is a list of T cell receptor beta chains from one sample in a study of stem cell transplantation in POMP-related autoinflammatory disease. Clones were sequenced by immunoSEQ multiplex PCR, and TCRdb holds only the in-frame ones, with some missing. The data show thousands of clones, with roughly 92% seen just once and 2.5% to 3% held by the top ten. Source: CD8+ T cells from PBMCs, taken before stem cell transplantation. These receptors originate from a human donor with POMP-related autoinflammation and immune dysregulation (PRAID). Each CDR3 is given with its conserved first and last residue.

v_gene	j_gene	CDR3aa
TRBV28	TRBJ2-5	CASSAGVLGLQETQYF
TRBV7-9	TRBJ2-3	CASSPGLAGEDTQYF
TRBV5-1	TRBJ1-1	CASSSGGGTPEAFF
TRBV4-1	TRBJ2-2	CASSPGTSGTGELFF
TRBV5-6	TRBJ2-7	CASSPVGSYEQYF
TRBV7-9	TRBJ2-7	CASSLGQGPREQYF
TRBV25-1	TRBJ1-6	CASSDPDSPLHF
TRBV5-5	TRBJ2-7	CASSLVGTYEQYF
TRBV6-6	TRBJ2-1	CASSYYGGADGEQFF
TRBV13	TRBJ1-2	CASSLANRKGYGYTF
TRBV5-5	TRBJ2-7	CASSSDRGTYEQYF
TRBV9	TRBJ2-1	CASSLHWGTGTSYNEQFF
TRBV11-2	TRBJ2-3	CASSWTSGTDTQYF
TRBV5-4	TRBJ2-5	CASSHEDRAGFETQYF
TRBV7-9	TRBJ1-6	CASSQNIQGGGYNSPLHF
TRBV5-5	TRBJ2-7	CASSLEVGLAGGRDPYEQYF
TRBV4-1	TRBJ1-4	CASSQDWTGSNEKLFF
TRBV9	TRBJ2-1	CASSVGGLGYNEQFF
TRBV7-3	TRBJ2-1	CASSLMGSNEQFF
TRBV9	TRBJ2-5	CASSVDAGGRETQYF
TRBV7-9	TRBJ2-4	CASSLVGKNIQYF
TRBV11-2	TRBJ2-2	CASSSGQGSGELFF
TRBV4-1	TRBJ2-3	CASSQDVGTPNF
TRBV6-5	TRBJ1-6	CASSWLGNSPLHF
TRBV27	TRBJ2-7	CASSYGKVTYEQYF
TRBV14	TRBJ2-1	CASSQVGGLNEQFF
TRBV6-5	TRBJ2-5	CASSSSPLGGTQYF
TRBV19	TRBJ2-5	CASSIWTGSLETQYF
TRBV2	TRBJ1-3	CASSEKPGNTIYF
TRBV11-2	TRBJ2-7	CASSFIQGTDEQYF
TRBV10-1	TRBJ2-7	CASSDGYGYEQYF
TRBV7-2	TRBJ2-7	CASSLGSGASYEQYF
TRBV7-9	TRBJ2-3	CASSLVRKGSGMEDTQYF
TRBV7-9	TRBJ1-6	CASSLSSGTGLYNSPLHF
TRBV6-5	TRBJ2-2	CASSYTGGGTGELFF
TRBV20-1	TRBJ2-1	CSEGDNEQFF
TRBV5-5	TRBJ2-7	CASSLWDGSYEQYF